Listed below are T cell receptor beta chains from one sample, sequenced in a study of OX40 agonist ivuxolimab in advanced cancers. Assay used: immunoSEQ multiplex PCR; TCRdb lists only in-frame clones, some missing. The sample has more than 45,000 clones, roughly 82% seen once. The sample consisted of CD4+ or CD8+ T cells sorted from blood, taken in a trial of the OX40 agonist ivuxolimab. These receptors originate from an adult with an advanced solid tumor such as melanoma, head and neck, liver or kidney cancer. Each CDR3 is given with its conserved first and last residue. D genes are given only for firm matches. Clone size is not always given. Where it is, it says once, few, many or a class for expanded clones.

j_call d_call v_call clone_size cdr3_aa cdr3_nt
TRBJ2-7 TRBD2 TRBV27 NA CASSRGLAGGPSYEQYF TGTGCCAGCAGCCGGGGACTAGCGGGAGGGCCTTCCTACGAGCAGTACTTC
TRBJ1-3 NA TRBV6-5 NA CASSAVSGNTIYF TGTGCCAGCAGTGCGGTTTCTGGAAACACCATATATTTT
TRBJ1-2 TRBD1 TRBV7-2 once CASSTFGQARGYGYTF TGTGCCAGCAGCACCTTCGGACAGGCTCGGGGCTATGGCTACACCTTC
TRBJ2-1 NA TRBV27 NA CASSLGDIYNEQFF TGTGCCAGCAGCTTAGGGGACATCTACAATGAGCAGTTCTTC
TRBJ2-2 NA TRBV11-2 few CASSFHTSTLPGELFF TGTGCCAGCAGCTTCCACACTTCGACGTTACCCGGGGAGCTGTTTTTT
TRBJ2-7 TRBD2 TRBV7-2 NA CASSLYTGRVVYEQYF TGTGCCAGCAGCTTATATACCGGGAGGGTAGTTTACGAGCAGTACTTC
TRBJ2-5 NA TRBV5-1 NA CASSLASQETQYF TGCGCCAGCAGCTTGGCCTCCCAAGAGACCCAGTACTTC
TRBJ2-7 TRBD1 TRBV11-2 NA CASSPDRYEQYF TGTGCCAGCAGCCCGGACAGGTACGAGCAGTACTTC
TRBJ2-1 TRBD2 TRBV6-1 once CASSETSGVPYNEQFF TGTGCCAGCAGCGAAACTAGCGGGGTCCCCTACAATGAGCAGTTCTTC
TRBJ1-2 NA TRBV6-1 NA CASSEGSEGYGYTF TGTGCCAGCAGTGAAGGGTCGGAAGGATATGGCTACACCTTC
TRBJ2-7 NA TRBV6-5 NA CASSPTQGGLYEQYF TGTGCCAGCAGTCCCACCCAGGGCGGTCTCTACGAGCAGTACTTC
TRBJ1-1 NA TRBV7-2 NA CASSLGSVANTEAFF TGTGCCAGCAGCTTAGGGTCCGTCGCGAACACTGAAGCTTTCTTT
TRBJ2-5 NA TRBV6-1 NA CASSEGGLRETQYF TGTGCCAGCAGTGAAGGAGGGCTCAGAGAGACCCAGTACTTC
TRBJ1-2 NA TRBV6-5 NA CASSYSRAGGYTF TGTGCCAGCAGTTACTCGAGAGCTGGTGGCTACACCTTC
TRBJ1-1 NA TRBV18 NA CASSPIGGRRTEAFF TGTGCCAGCTCACCAATCGGGGGGCGCCGGACTGAAGCTTTCTTT
TRBJ1-1 TRBD1 TRBV6-5 NA CASIRQGGHTEAFF TGTGCCAGCATTAGACAGGGGGGTCACACTGAAGCTTTCTTT